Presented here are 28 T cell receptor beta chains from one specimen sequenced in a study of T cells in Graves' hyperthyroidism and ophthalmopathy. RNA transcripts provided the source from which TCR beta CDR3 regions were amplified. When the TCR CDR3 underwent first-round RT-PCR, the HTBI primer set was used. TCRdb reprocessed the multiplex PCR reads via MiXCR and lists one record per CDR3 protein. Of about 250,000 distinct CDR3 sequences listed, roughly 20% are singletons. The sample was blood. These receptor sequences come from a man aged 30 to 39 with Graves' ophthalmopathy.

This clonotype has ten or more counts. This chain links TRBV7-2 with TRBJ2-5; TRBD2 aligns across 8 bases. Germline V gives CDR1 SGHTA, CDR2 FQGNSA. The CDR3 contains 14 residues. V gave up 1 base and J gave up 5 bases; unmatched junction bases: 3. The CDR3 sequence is CASSLGGGGETQYF. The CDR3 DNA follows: TGTGCCAGCAGCTTAGGAGGCGGGGGGGAGACCCAGTACTTC.

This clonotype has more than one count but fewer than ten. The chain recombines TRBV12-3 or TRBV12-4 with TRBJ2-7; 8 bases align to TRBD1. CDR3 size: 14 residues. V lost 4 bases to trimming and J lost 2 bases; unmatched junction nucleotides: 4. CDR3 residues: CASSSPGQAYEQYF. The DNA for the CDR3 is TGTGCCAGCAGTTCCCCGGGACAGGCCTACGAGCAGTACTTC.

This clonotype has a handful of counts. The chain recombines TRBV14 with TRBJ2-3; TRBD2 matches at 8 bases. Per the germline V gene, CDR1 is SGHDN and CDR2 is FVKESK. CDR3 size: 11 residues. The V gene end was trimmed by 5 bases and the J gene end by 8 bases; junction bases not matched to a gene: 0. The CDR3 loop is CASSAGGTQYF. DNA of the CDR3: TGTGCCAGCAGCGCGGGGGGTACGCAGTATTTT.

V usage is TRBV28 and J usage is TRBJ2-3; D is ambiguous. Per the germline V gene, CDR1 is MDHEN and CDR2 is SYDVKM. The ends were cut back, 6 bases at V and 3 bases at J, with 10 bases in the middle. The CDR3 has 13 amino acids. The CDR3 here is CASSFPQTDTQYF. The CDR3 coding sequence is TGTGCCAGCAGCTTCCCCCAGACAGATACGCAGTATTTT.

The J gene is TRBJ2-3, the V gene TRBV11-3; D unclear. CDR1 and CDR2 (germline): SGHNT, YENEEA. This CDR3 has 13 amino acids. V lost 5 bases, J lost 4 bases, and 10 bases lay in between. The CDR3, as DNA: TGTGCCAGCAGCCTTCAGCAACCAGATACGCAGTATTTT. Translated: CASSLQQPDTQYF.

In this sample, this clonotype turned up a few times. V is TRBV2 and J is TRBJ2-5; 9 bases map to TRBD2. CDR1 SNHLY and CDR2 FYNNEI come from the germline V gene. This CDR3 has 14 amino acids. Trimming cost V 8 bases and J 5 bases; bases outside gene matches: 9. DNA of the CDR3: TGTGCCAGCGCGCGGGAGGGCCTTGGGGAGACCCAGTACTTC. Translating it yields CASAREGLGETQYF.

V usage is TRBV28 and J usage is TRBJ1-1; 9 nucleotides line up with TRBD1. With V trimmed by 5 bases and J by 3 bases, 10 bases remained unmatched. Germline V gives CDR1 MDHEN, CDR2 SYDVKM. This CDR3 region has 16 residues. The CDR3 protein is CASSTPQGAADTEAFF. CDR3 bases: TGTGCCAGCAGTACCCCACAGGGGGCGGCGGACACTGAAGCTTTCTTT.

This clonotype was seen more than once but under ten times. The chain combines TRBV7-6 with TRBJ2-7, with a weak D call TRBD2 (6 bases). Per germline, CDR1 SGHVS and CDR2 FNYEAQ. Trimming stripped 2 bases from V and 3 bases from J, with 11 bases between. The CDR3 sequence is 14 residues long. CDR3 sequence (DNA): TGTGCCAGCAGCTTACCGGGCGGGGACTACGAGCAGTACTTC. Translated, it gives CASSLPGGDYEQYF.

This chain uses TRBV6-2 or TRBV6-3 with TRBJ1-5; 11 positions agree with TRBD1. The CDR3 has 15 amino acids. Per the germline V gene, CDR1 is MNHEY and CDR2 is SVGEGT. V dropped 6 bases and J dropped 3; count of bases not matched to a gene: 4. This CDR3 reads CASRGDRGNNQPQHF. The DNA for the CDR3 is TGTGCCAGCAGGGGGGACAGGGGGAACAATCAGCCCCAGCATTTT.

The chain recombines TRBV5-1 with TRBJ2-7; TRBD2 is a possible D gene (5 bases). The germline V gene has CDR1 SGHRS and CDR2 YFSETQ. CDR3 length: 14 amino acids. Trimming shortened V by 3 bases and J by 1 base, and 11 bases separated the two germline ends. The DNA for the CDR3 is TGCGCCAGCAGCTCTTCCCAGCGGTCCTACGAGCAGTACTTC. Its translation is CASSSSQRSYEQYF.

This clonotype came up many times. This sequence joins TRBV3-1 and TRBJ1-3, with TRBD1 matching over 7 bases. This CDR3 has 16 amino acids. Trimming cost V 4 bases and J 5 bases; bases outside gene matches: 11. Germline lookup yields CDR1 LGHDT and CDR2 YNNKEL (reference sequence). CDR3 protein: CASSLTWDSSRNTIYF. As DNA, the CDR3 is TGTGCCAGCAGCCTAACTTGGGACAGTAGCCGAAACACCATATATTTT.

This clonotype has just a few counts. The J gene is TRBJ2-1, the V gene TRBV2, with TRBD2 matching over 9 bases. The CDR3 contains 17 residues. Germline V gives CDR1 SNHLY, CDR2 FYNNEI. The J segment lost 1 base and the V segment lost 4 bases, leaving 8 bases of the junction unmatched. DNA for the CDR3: TGTGCCAGCAGTGTACCCGTAGCGGGAGCTTCCTACAATGAGCAGTTCTTC. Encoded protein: CASSVPVAGASYNEQFF.

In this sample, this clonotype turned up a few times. The CDR3 DNA follows: TGTGCCAGCAGTGAACTGGGCATGAGAGGCTACGAGCAGTACTTC. Translation gives CASSELGMRGYEQYF. This chain joins TRBV25-1 and TRBJ2-7; D gene unclear. CDR3 length: 15 residues. Germline V gene data show CDR1 as MGHDK and CDR2 as SYGVNS. V shed 2 bases and J shed 3 bases, with 14 bases lying between them.

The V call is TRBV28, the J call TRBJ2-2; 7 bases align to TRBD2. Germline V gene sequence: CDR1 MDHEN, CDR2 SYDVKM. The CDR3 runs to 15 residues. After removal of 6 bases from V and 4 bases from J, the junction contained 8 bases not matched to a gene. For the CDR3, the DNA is TGTGCCAGCAGCTTGGGAGGGTTAGTCACCGGGGAGCTGTTTTTT. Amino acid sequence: CASSLGGLVTGELFF.

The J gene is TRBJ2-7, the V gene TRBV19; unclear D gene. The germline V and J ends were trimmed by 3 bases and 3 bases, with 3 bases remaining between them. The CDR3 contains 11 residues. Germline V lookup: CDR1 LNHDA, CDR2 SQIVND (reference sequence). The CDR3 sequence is CASSMGYEQYF. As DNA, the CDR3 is TGTGCCAGTAGTATGGGCTACGAGCAGTACTTC.

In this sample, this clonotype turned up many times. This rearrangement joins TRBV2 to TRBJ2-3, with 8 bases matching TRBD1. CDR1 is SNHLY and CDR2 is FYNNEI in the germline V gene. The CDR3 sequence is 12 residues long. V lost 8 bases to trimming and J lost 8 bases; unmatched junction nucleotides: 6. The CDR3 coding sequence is TGTGCCAGCCGGTACAGGGGGAGTACGCAGTATTTT. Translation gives CASRYRGSTQYF.

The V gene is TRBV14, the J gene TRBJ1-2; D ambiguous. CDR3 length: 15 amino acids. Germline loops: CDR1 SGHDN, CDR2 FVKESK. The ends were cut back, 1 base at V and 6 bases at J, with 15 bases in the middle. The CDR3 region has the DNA TGTGCCAGCAGCCAAGTGGGTTCGAGGCTCAATGGCTACACCTTC. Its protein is CASSQVGSRLNGYTF.

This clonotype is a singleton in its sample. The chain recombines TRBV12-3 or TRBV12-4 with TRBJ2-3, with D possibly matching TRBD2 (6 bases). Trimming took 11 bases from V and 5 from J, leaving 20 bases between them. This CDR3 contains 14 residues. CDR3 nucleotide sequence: TGTGCCTCCACCCCCCCGGGAGTGAGAGATACGCAGTATTTT. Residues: CASTPPGVRDTQYF.

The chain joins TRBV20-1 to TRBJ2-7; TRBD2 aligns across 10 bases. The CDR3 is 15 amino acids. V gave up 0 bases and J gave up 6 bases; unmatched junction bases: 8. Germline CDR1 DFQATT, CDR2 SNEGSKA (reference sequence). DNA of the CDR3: TGCAGTGCTAGAGATTTGAGCGGGGGGGTCCCCGAGCAGTACTTC. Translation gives CSARDLSGGVPEQYF.

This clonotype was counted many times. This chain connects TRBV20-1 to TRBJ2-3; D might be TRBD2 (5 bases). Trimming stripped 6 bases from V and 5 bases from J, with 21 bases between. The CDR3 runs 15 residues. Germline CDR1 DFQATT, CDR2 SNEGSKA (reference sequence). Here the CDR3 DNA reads TGCAGTGCCAAGCGGCCCGGACGCGGAGGAGATACGCAGTATTTT. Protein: CSAKRPGRGGDTQYF.

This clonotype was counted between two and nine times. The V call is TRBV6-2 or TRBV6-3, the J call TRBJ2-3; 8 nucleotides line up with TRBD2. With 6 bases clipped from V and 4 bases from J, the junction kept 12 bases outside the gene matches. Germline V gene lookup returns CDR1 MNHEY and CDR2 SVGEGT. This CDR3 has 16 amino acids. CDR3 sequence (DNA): TGTGCCAGCAGGCCGTGGACACCGGGAGGGGCAGATACGCAGTATTTT. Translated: CASRPWTPGGADTQYF.

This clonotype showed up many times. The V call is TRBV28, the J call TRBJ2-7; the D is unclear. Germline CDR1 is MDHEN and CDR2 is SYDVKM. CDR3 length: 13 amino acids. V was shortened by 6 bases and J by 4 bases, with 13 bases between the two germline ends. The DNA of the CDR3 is TGTGCCAGCAGCCGAAGCCTCGTTTACGAGCAGTACTTC. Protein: CASSRSLVYEQYF.

The CDR3 region has the DNA TGTGCCACCAGCAGAGGGGGAGGACCTTTCTACAATGAGCAGTTCTTC. Residues: CATSRGGGPFYNEQFF. The chain is built from TRBV15 and TRBJ2-1; possibly TRBD2 for D (6 bases). Germline CDR1 and CDR2: LNHNV and YYDKDF (reference sequence). The CDR3 spans 16 residues. Deletions cut 1 base from V and 3 bases from J, with 13 bases between.

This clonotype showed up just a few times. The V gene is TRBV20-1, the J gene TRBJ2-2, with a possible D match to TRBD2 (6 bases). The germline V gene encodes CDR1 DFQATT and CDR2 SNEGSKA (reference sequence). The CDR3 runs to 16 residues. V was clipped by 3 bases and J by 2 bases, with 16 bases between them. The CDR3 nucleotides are TGCAGTGCTAGGATAACCGGGAGAGGCAACACCGGGGAGCTGTTTTTT. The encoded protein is CSARITGRGNTGELFF.

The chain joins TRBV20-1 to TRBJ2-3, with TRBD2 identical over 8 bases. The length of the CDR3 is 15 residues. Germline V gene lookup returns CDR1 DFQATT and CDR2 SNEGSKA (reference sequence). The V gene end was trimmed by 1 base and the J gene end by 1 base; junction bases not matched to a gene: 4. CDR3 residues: CSARAPSGRTDTQYF. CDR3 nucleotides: TGCAGTGCTAGAGCACCTAGCGGGCGCACAGATACGCAGTATTTT.

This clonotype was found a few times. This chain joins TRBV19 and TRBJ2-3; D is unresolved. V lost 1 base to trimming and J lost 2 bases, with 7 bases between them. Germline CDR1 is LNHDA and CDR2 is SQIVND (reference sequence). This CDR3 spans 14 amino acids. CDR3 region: CASSIGSPTDTQYF. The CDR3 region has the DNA TGTGCCAGTAGTATAGGGTCGCCCACAGATACGCAGTATTTT.

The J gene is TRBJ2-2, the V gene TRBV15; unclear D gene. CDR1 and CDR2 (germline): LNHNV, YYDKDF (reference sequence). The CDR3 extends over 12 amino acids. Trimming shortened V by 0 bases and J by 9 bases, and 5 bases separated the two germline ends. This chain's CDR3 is CATSRDRRELFF. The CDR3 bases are TGTGCCACCAGCAGAGATAGGCGGGAGCTGTTTTTT.

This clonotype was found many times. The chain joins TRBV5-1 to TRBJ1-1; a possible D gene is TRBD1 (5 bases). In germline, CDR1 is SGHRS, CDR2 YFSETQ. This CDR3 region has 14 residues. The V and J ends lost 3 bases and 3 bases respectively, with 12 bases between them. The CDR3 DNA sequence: TGCGCCAGCAGCTGGGGCCAGAGCTACACTGAAGCTTTCTTT. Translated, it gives CASSWGQSYTEAFF.